This section outlines one T cell receptor beta chain sequence together with its context. Its specificity is unknown. Reverse transcription used about 0.45 to 1 ug RNA and random hexamers. The amplification used immunoSEQ multiplex PCR on TCR beta CDR3; it spanned 54 Vbeta and 13 Jbeta. TCRdb recomputed calls from the immunoSEQ multiplex PCR reads with MiXCR, one row per CDR3 protein. The sample carries approximately 140,000 distinct CDR3 sequences, 75% to 90% recorded once. The multiple sclerosis controls were treatment-naive patients with relapsing-remitting disease that was stable or active. TEMRA cells underwent FACS enrichment and CD8+ and CD4+ T cells underwent negative isolation. The CDR3 is 13 residues long. The germline gives CDR1 PRHDT, CDR2 FYEKMQ (reference sequence). V was shortened by 0 bases and J by 8 bases, with 10 bases between the two germline ends. This sample is part of a study of CD8 T cells in Susac syndrome. Study conclusions and caveats: The study conceded that relatively few individuals underwent its TCR sequencing and HLA analysis.

This chain uses TRBV13 with TRBJ1-2; D is unresolved. Input material: CD8+ T cells from PBMCs. This receptor was obtained from a human donor with multiple sclerosis. The DNA of the CDR3 is TGTGCCAGCAGCTTAGGGGGCCCCGCGGGCTACACCTTC. Its protein is CASSLGGPAGYTF. Supplemented by reference TRBV13 and TRBJ1-2, the full variable domain reads AAGVIQSPRHLIKEKRETATLKCYPIPRHDTVYWYQQGPGQDPQFLISFYEKMQSDKGSIPDRFSAQQFSDYHSELNMSSLELGDSALYFCASSLGGPAGYTFGSGTRLTVV.